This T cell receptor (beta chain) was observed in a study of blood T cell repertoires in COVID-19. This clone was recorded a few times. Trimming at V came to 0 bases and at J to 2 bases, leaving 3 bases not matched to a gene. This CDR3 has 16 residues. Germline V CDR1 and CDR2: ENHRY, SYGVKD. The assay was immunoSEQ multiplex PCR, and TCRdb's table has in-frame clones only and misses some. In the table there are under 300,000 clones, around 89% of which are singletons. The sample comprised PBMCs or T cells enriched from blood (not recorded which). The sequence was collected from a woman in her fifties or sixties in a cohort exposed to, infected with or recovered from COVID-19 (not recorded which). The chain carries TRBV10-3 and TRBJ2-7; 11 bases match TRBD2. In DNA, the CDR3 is TGTGCCATCAGTGAGTCCGGGACTAGCGGAACCTACGAGCAGTACTTC. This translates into CAISESGTSGTYEQYF.